What follows describes a single T cell receptor (beta chain). Its antigen is not known. TCRdb ran MiXCR on the RACE reads and lists one entry per CDR3 protein. This sample has around 80,000 distinct CDR3 sequences; approximately 7% occur once, and the top ten carry under 1.5%. The V end lost 1 base, the J end lost 6 bases, and 12 bases lay between the germline ends. CDR3 length equals 14 residues. Germline CDR1 SGHRS, CDR2 YFSETQ. This specimen belongs to a study of human T cells and chemical hapten exposure. Study results and caveats: Sensitizing to DPC left TCRs with a frequency above 1 in 1000 unaltered.

The time point was: patch test 2, 6 weeks after DPC sensitization. Indicated treatment: therapeutic diphenylcyclopropenone sensitization with weekly scalp DPC. The rearrangement joins TRBV5-1 to TRBJ2-3; D uncertain. Sequences were derived from whole blood, sampled in connection with sensitization to the hapten diphenylcyclopropenone (DPC). This receptor was taken from a woman aged 25-40 years with alopecia areata. Some clones in this sample may be carry-over from other donors' samples. The CDR3 region has the DNA TGCGCCAGCAGCTTGAGGGTGTGGTCCGATACGCAGTATTTT. This translates into CASSLRVWSDTQYF.